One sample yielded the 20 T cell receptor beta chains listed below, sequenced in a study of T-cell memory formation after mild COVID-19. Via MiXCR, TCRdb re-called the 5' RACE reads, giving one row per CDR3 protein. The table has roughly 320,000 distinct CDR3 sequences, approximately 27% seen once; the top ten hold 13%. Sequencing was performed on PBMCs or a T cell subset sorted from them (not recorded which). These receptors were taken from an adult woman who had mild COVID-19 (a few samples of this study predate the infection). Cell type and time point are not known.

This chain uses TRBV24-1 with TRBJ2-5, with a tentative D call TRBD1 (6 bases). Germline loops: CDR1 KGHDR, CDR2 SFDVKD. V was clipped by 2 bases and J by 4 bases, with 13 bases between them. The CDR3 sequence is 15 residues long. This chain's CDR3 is CATSDWAQGTETQYF. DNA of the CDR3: TGTGCCACCAGTGATTGGGCCCAGGGGACAGAGACCCAGTACTTC.

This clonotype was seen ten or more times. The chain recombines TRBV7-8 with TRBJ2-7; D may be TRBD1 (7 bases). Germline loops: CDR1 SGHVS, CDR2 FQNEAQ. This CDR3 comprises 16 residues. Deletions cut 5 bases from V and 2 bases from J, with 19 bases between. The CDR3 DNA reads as TGTGCCAGCAGCACGGGGACTGGTGGGACAGCCTACGAGCAGTACTTC. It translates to CASSTGTGGTAYEQYF.

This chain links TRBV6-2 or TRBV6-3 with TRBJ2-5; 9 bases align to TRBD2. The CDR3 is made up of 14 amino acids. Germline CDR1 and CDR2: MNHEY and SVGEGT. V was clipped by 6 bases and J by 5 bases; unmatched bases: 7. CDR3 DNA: TGTGCCAGCAGCCCCGGGACTAGCCTTGAGACCCAGTACTTC. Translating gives CASSPGTSLETQYF.

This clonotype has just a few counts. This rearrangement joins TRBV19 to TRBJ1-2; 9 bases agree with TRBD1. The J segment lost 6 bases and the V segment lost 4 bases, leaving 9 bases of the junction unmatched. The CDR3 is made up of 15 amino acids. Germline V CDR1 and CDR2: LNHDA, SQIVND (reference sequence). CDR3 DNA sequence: TGTGCCAGTAGTACGGGACAGGGTGGAGGCGATGGCTACACCTTC. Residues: CASSTGQGGGDGYTF.

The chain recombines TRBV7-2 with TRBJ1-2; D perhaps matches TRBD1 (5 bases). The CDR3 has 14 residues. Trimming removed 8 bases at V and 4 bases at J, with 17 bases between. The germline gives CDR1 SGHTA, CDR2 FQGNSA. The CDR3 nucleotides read TGTGCCAGCCGTCAACCCGGGGCAGGCTATGGCTACACCTTC. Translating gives CASRQPGAGYGYTF.

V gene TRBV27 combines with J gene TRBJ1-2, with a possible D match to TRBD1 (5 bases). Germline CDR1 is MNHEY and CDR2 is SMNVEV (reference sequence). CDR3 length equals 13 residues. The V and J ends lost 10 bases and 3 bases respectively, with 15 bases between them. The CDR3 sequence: CATSRGVYYGYTF. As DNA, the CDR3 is TGTGCCACTTCGCGGGGGGTTTACTATGGCTACACCTTC.

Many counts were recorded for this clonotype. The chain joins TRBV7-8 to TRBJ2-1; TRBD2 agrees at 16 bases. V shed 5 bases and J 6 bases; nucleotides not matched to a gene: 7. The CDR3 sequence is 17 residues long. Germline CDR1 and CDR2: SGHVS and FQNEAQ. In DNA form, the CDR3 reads TGTGCCAGCAGCCCCTCGGGACTAGCGGGGGGGGGCAATGAGCAGTTCTTC. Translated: CASSPSGLAGGGNEQFF.

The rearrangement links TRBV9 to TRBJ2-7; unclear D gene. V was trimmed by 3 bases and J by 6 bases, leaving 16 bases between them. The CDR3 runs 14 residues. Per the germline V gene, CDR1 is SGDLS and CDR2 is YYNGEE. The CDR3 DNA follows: TGTGCCAGCAGCGCAGGAGCAGGAGATAGCGAGCAGTACTTC. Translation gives CASSAGAGDSEQYF.

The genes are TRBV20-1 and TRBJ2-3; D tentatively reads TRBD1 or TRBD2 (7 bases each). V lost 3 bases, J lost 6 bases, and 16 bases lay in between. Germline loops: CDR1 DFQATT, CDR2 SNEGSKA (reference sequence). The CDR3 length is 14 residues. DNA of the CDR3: TGCAGTGCTAGTCTCACAGGGGAGGGGGATACGCAGTATTTT. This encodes CSASLTGEGDTQYF.

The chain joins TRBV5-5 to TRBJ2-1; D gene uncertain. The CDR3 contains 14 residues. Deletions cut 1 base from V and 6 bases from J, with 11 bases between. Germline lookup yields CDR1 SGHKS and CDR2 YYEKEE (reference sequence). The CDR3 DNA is TGTGCCAGCAGCTTGTATGGCTCAGGCAATGAGCAGTTCTTC. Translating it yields CASSLYGSGNEQFF.

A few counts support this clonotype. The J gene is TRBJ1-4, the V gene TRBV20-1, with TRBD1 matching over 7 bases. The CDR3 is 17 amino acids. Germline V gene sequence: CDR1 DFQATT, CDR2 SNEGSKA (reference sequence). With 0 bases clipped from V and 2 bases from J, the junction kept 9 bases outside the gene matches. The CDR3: CSARERYQGQTNEKLFF. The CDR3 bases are TGCAGTGCTAGAGAGAGGTATCAGGGACAGACTAATGAAAAACTGTTTTTT.

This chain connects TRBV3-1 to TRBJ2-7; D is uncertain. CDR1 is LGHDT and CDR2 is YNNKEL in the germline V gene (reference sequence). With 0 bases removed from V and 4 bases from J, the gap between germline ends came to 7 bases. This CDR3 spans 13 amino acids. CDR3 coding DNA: TGTGCCAGCAGCCAAGATGAGCAGTACGAGCAGTACTTC. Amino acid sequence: CASSQDEQYEQYF.

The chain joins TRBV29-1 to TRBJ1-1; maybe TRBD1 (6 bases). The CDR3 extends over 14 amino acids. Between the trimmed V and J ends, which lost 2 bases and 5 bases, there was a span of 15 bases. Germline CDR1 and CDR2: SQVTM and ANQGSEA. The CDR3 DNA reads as TGCAGCGTTGAAAGGCCGGGGGCAAGTACTGAAGCTTTCTTT. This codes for CSVERPGASTEAFF.

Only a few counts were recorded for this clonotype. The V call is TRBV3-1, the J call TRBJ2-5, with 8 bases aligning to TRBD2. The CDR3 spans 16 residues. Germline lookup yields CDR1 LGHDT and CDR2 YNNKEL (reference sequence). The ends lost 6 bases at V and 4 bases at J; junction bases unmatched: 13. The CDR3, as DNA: TGTGCCAGCAGTTTAGAGGGACTAGGTTACGGAGAGACCCAGTACTTC. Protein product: CASSLEGLGYGETQYF.

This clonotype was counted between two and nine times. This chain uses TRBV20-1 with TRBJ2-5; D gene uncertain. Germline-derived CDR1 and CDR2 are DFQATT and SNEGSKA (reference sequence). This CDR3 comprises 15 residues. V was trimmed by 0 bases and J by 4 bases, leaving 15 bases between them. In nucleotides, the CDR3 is TGCAGTGCTAGAGAGAACTTAGAGTTGGGAGAGACCCAGTACTTC. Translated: CSARENLELGETQYF.

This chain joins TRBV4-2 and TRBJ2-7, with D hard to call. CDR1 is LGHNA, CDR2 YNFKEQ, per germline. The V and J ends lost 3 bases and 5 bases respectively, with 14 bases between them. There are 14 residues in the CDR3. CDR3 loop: CASSHYSSGDEQYF. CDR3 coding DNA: TGTGCCAGCAGCCACTACAGCAGTGGGGACGAGCAGTACTTC.

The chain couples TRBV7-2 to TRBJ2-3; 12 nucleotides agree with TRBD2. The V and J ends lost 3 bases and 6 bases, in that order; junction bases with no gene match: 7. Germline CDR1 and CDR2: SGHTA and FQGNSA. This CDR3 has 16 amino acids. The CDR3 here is CASSFASGRAGDTQYF. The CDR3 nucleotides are TGTGCCAGCAGCTTCGCTAGCGGGAGGGCTGGGGATACGCAGTATTTT.

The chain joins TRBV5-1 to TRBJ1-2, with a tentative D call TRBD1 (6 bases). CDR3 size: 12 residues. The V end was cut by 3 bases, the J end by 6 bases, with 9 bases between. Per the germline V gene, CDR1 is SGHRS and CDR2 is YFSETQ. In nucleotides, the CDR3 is TGCGCCAGCAGCTGGGACATAGATGGCTACACCTTC. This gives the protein CASSWDIDGYTF.

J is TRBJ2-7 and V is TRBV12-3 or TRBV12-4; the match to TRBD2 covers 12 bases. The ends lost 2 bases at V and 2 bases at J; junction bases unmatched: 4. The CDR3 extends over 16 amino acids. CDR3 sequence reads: CASSLRLAGAAYEQYF. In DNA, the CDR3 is TGTGCCAGCAGTTTAAGACTAGCGGGGGCCGCCTACGAGCAGTACTTC.

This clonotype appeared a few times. This CDR3 is CSALGAQETQYF. CDR3 sequence (DNA): TGCAGCGCCCTTGGGGCCCAAGAGACCCAGTACTTC. The chain combines TRBV29-1 with TRBJ2-5, with D tentatively TRBD1 (5 bases). The CDR3 extends over 12 amino acids. The germline gives CDR1 SQVTM, CDR2 ANQGSEA. V lost 7 bases to trimming and J lost 1 base, with 10 bases between them.